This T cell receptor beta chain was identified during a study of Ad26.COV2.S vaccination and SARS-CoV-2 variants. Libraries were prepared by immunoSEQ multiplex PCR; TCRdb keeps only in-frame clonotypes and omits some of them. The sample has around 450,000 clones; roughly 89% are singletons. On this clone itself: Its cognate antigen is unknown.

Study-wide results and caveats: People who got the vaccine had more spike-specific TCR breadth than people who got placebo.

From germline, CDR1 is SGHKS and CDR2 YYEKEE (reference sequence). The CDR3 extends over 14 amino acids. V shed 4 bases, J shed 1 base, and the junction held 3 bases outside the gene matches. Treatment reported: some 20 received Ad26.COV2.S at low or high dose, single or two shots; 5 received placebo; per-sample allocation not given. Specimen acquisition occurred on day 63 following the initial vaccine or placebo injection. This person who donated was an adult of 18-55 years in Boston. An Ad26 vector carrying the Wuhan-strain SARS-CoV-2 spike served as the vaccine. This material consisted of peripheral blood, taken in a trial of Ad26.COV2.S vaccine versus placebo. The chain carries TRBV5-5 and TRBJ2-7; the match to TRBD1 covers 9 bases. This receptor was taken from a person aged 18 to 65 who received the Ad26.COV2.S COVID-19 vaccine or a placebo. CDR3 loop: CASSRDRDSYEQYV. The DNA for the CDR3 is TGTGCCAGCAGCCGGGACAGGGATTCCTACGAGCAGTACGTC.